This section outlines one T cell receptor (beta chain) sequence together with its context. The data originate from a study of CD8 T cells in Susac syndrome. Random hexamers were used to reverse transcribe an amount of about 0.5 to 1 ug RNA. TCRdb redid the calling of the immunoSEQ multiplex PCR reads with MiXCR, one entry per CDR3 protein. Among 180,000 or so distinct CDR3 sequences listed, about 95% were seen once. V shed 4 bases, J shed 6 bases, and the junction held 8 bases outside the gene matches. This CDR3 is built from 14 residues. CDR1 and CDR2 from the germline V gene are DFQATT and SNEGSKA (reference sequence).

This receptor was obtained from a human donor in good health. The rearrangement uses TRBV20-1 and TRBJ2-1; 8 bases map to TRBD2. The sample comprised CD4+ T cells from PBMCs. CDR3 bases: TGCAGTGCTAAAGGGACTAGGGGCCGCAATGAGCAGTTCTTC. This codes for CSAKGTRGRNEQFF.